Reported below is one T cell receptor (beta chain). What it binds is unknown. Germline assignment: CDR1 SGHNT and CDR2 YYREEE (reference sequence). Trimming took 2 bases from V and 7 from J; bases not matched to a gene: 6. This CDR3 has 14 residues. The data were obtained in a study of beta chain features in type 1 diabetes. Study-wide points: Across all four CD4+ subsets, people with type 1 diabetes showed modestly shorter TCRB CDR3s.

Reverse transcribing all isolated RNA meant expressed TCRB transcripts were sequenced. Produced via immunoSEQ multiplex PCR; TCRdb's table is partial and in-frame only. The repertoire holds about 180,000 clones, around 7.9% seen once, with roughly 0.5% in the top ten. The sequencing sample was made of central memory CD4+ T cells from blood. This TCR derives from a man younger than 30 with type 1 diabetes. The rearrangement uses TRBV5-4 and TRBJ2-1, with 7 bases fitting TRBD2. The CDR3 loop is CASSFGQGGNEQFF. The CDR3 DNA follows: TGTGCCAGCAGCTTCGGCCAGGGAGGGAATGAGCAGTTCTTC.